One and the same sample provided the 28 T cell receptor beta chains below, sequenced in a study of cytomegalovirus exposure and HLA in healthy donors. Sequenced by immunoSEQ multiplex PCR; TCRdb stores in-frame clones only, minus some. There are 50,000 to 65,000 clones in the sample; approximately 89% occur only once, and roughly 8.4% lies in the top ten. Sequencing used PBMCs. These receptors all stem from a woman younger than 30 in good health and CMV-seropositive.

This sequence joins TRBV5-4 and TRBJ1-2; TRBD1 matches 9 bases. CDR3 size: 14 residues. Germline lookup yields CDR1 SGHNT and CDR2 YYREEE (reference sequence). After removal of 4 bases from V and 1 base from J, the junction contained 2 bases not matched to a gene. The CDR3 loop reads CASSPDRGNYGYTF. In DNA form, the CDR3 reads TGTGCCAGCAGCCCGGACAGGGGTAACTATGGCTACACCTTC.

V usage is TRBV7-8 and J usage is TRBJ2-7; 9 nucleotides line up with TRBD1. The germline gives CDR1 SGHVS, CDR2 FQNEAQ. The CDR3 loop spans 15 amino acids. Germline trimming cut 5 bases from V and 3 bases from J; bases unmatched to any gene: 8. The CDR3 bases are TGTGCCAGCAGCATTACCGGGACAGGGCGCTACGAGCAGTACTTC. It encodes CASSITGTGRYEQYF.

The genes are TRBV6-5 and TRBJ2-7; D gene uncertain. V was trimmed by 3 bases and J by 3 bases, leaving 6 bases between them. The CDR3 totals 12 residues. The germline CDR1 and CDR2 sequences are MNHEY and SVGAGI. The CDR3 loop reads CASSYSIYEQYF. The CDR3 coding sequence is TGTGCCAGCAGTTATTCCATCTACGAGCAGTACTTC.

This chain links TRBV2 with TRBJ1-4, with D perhaps TRBD1 (6 bases). The CDR3 spans 12 residues. Germline V lookup: CDR1 SNHLY, CDR2 FYNNEI. Trimming removed 6 bases from V and 6 bases from J, with 8 bases in between. The CDR3 DNA follows: TGTGCCAGCAGGAGACAGGATGAAAAACTGTTTTTT. Translated: CASRRQDEKLFF.

This rearrangement joins TRBV7-2 to TRBJ2-5, with TRBD2 matching over 15 bases. From germline, CDR1 is SGHTA and CDR2 FQGNSA. The CDR3 contains 18 residues. The V segment lost 5 bases and the J segment 2 bases; nucleotides outside the gene matches: 9. CDR3 coding DNA: TGTGCCAGCAGCGGGGGACTAGCGGGGGGTTTGCCACAAGAGACCCAGTACTTC. Its protein product is CASSGGLAGGLPQETQYF.

This clone was observed once. The junction departs from the called germline gene at one end, perhaps through a read error. This chain connects TRBV7-7 to TRBJ2-5; D perhaps matches TRBD1 (6 bases). In germline, CDR1 is SSHAT, CDR2 FNYEAQ (reference sequence). The CDR3 extends over 14 amino acids. This CDR3 is CASSLGGRGETQYF. In DNA, the CDR3 is TGTGCTAGCAGCTTAGGCGGCAGGGGAGAGACCCAGTACTTC.

This chain's CDR3 is CASSYGTSDRETQYF. In nucleotides, the CDR3 is TGCGCCAGCAGCTACGGGACTAGCGATCGGGAGACCCAGTACTTC. The chain joins TRBV5-1 to TRBJ2-5, with 10 positions matching TRBD2. V dropped 3 bases and J dropped 5; count of bases not matched to a gene: 7. The CDR3 loop spans 15 amino acids. The V gene's germline CDR1 is SGHRS and CDR2 YFSETQ.

This clone was recorded once. CDR3 region: CASSDQGNTQYF. Written as DNA, the CDR3 is TGTGCCAGCAGTGACCAGGGGAATACGCAGTATTTT. V and J are TRBV2 and TRBJ2-3, with D perhaps matching TRBD1 (6 bases). V shed 3 bases and J shed 7 bases, with 8 bases lying between them. Germline-derived CDR1 and CDR2 are SNHLY and FYNNEI. CDR3 length: 12 amino acids.

This chain joins TRBV7-2 and TRBJ1-2; D perhaps matches TRBD1 (6 bases). The CDR3 is made up of 16 amino acids. Germline V gene lookup returns CDR1 SGHTA and CDR2 FQGNSA. V lost 0 bases and J 0 bases, leaving 11 bases between the germline ends. Here the CDR3 reads CASSLAGGGANYGYTF. CDR3 bases: TGTGCCAGCAGCTTAGCAGGGGGAGGGGCTAACTATGGCTACACCTTC.

The rearrangement joins TRBV5-4 to TRBJ1-3; D is perhaps TRBD1 (5 bases). This CDR3 spans 15 amino acids. Trimming left V 7 bases short and J 0 bases short, with 14 bases between. CDR1 and CDR2 (germline): SGHNT, YYREEE (reference sequence). The CDR3 DNA sequence: TGTGCCAGCTCTCGGGAGGGGAGCTCTGGAAACACCATATATTTT. It specifies CASSREGSSGNTIYF.

This chain connects TRBV5-1 to TRBJ2-7; no definite D call. Trimming stripped 0 bases from V and 5 bases from J, with 6 bases between. Looked up from germline, CDR1 is SGHRS and CDR2 is YFSETQ. The length of the CDR3 is 12 residues. The CDR3 coding sequence is TGCGCCAGCAGCTTGGCCTTAGACGAGCAGTACTTC. The encoded protein is CASSLALDEQYF.

V gene TRBV5-6 combines with J gene TRBJ2-5; no firm D call. Between the trimmed V and J ends, which lost 4 bases and 5 bases, there was a span of 9 bases. CDR1 is SGHDT and CDR2 is YYEEEE in the germline V gene. This CDR3 comprises 12 residues. The CDR3 nucleotides are TGTGCCAGCAGCGGAGACCGGGAGACCCAGTACTTC. Its protein product is CASSGDRETQYF.

The gene calls are TRBV4-1 and TRBJ1-4; D is ambiguous. Trimming pared 7 bases from V and 0 bases from J, leaving 9 bases between. Germline CDR1 and CDR2: MGHRA and YSYEKL. The CDR3 runs 14 residues. The CDR3 sequence: CASTLTTTNEKLFF. The CDR3, as DNA: TGCGCCAGCACCCTGACAACAACTAATGAAAAACTGTTTTTT.

The chain carries TRBV29-1 and TRBJ1-2; no clear D gene. The length of the CDR3 is 13 residues. Trimming removed 4 bases from V and 0 bases from J, with 9 bases in between. Looked up from germline, CDR1 is SQVTM and CDR2 is ANQGSEA. The CDR3 DNA sequence: TGCAGCGTTGTCCCCCCAGCTAACTATGGCTACACCTTC. Encoded protein: CSVVPPANYGYTF.

V gene TRBV12-1 combines with J gene TRBJ2-1; the D call of TRBD2 is as the table states it, not checked on the DNA. TRBV12-1 is described as a pseudogene. The CDR3 extends over 22 amino acids. The CDR3 nucleotides read TGTGCCAGCAGCTTTGGCCTAGCGGGGGGGCCTATATCTCAGGGGTTATACAATGAGCAGTTCTTC. Its translation: CASSFGLAGGPISQGLYNEQFF.

The chain combines TRBV5-6 with TRBJ1-3, with 7 bases lining up with TRBD1. V was pared by 4 bases and J by 3 bases, with 7 bases of the junction left unmatched. This CDR3 spans 15 amino acids. Per the germline V gene, CDR1 is SGHDT and CDR2 is YYEEEE. The CDR3 is CASSPAGGDGNTIYF. CDR3 coding DNA: TGTGCCAGCAGCCCGGCAGGGGGTGATGGAAACACCATATATTTT.

The V call is TRBV5-5, the J call TRBJ2-2, with D hard to call. The CDR3 spans 13 residues. Germline assignment: CDR1 SGHKS and CDR2 YYEKEE (reference sequence). V was clipped by 3 bases and J by 7 bases, with 10 bases between them. The CDR3 DNA reads TGTGCCAGCAGCTCCCGAGAGCTCGGGGAGCTGTTTTTT. It is translated as CASSSRELGELFF.

The chain couples TRBV21-1 to TRBJ2-1; the table's D call, TRBD1, has no DNA check behind it. TRBV21-1 is termed a pseudogene. CDR3 length: 15 residues. The CDR3 DNA reads as TGTGCCAGCAGCAAAGGGGCCAGTTCCTACAATGAGCAGTTCTTC. Translated: CASSKGASSYNEQFF.

V and J are TRBV6-1 and TRBJ2-1, with TRBD1 as a possible D gene (6 bases). CDR1 and CDR2 from the germline V gene are MNHNS and SASEGT. V was pared by 6 bases and J by 8 bases, with 17 bases between. The CDR3 totals 14 residues. CDR3 sequence reads: CASRTTGFSDEQFF. In DNA form, the CDR3 reads TGTGCCAGCAGGACTACAGGGTTTAGCGATGAGCAGTTCTTC.

The chain carries TRBV6-1 and TRBJ1-6, with D perhaps TRBD1 (6 bases). CDR3 length: 18 amino acids. The V end lost 2 bases, the J end lost 5 bases, and 19 bases lay between the germline ends. CDR1 and CDR2 from the germline V gene are MNHNS and SASEGT. The CDR3 DNA is TGTGCCAGCAGTGAACACTCCTGGGGGGGGGCGGATAATTCACCCCTCCACTTT. It encodes CASSEHSWGGADNSPLHF.

The chain joins TRBV7-9 to TRBJ1-4; possible D gene TRBD1, 6 bases. Germline CDR1 and CDR2: SEHNR and FQNEAQ (reference sequence). This CDR3 comprises 17 residues. V lost 1 base to trimming and J lost 1 base, with 13 bases between them. DNA of the CDR3: TGTGCCAGCAGCTTAGTTTGGGGAGGGGGAACTAATGAAAAACTGTTTTTT. As protein: CASSLVWGGGTNEKLFF.

The rearrangement joins TRBV5-1 to TRBJ2-3, with 12 bases matching TRBD1. The CDR3 spans 15 residues. The germline V gene has CDR1 SGHRS and CDR2 YFSETQ. The ends lost 4 bases at V and 2 bases at J; junction bases unmatched: 2. The CDR3 is CASSPGQGATDTQYF. CDR3 nucleotide sequence: TGCGCCAGCAGCCCGGGACAGGGGGCCACAGATACGCAGTATTTT.

V and J are TRBV10-3 and TRBJ2-2, with 9 bases lining up with TRBD1. Trimming at V came to 9 bases and at J to 5 bases, leaving 4 bases not matched to a gene. The CDR3 runs 13 residues. The V gene's germline CDR1 is ENHRY and CDR2 SYGVKD. The DNA for the CDR3 is TGTGCCATGGGACAGGGAGGGACCGGGGAGCTGTTTTTT. Residues: CAMGQGGTGELFF.

This clone showed up just once. V usage is TRBV9 and J usage is TRBJ1-1; a possible D gene is TRBD1 (6 bases). Looked up from germline, CDR1 is SGDLS and CDR2 is YYNGEE. This CDR3 spans 18 amino acids. Trimming cost V 0 bases and J 0 bases, with 18 bases left between them. The CDR3 loop reads CASSVDSGWGQLNTEAFF. CDR3 DNA sequence: TGTGCCAGCAGCGTAGATTCGGGTTGGGGGCAGCTGAACACTGAAGCTTTCTTT.

V usage is TRBV6-5 and J usage is TRBJ2-2, with 7 positions matching TRBD1. The germline V gene has CDR1 MNHEY and CDR2 SVGAGI. CDR3 size: 13 residues. Trimming removed 7 bases from V and 6 bases from J; junction bases left unmatched: 5. The CDR3 DNA is TGTGCCAGCACAGAAGACAGGGCCGGGGAGCTGTTTTTT. It translates to CASTEDRAGELFF.

The CDR3 here is CASSRSRGTDTQYF. For the CDR3, the DNA is TGTGCCAGCAGTCGATCACGGGGCACAGATACGCAGTATTTT. The chain joins TRBV6-4 to TRBJ2-3; D is uncertain. The CDR3 sequence is 14 residues long. Germline V gene lookup returns CDR1 MRHNA and CDR2 SNTAGT. V was clipped by 5 bases and J by 1 base, with 10 bases between them.

The CDR3 sequence is CASSHSYEQYF. The CDR3 region has the DNA TGTGCCAGCAGCCACTCCTACGAGCAGTACTTC. The chain joins TRBV7-8 to TRBJ2-7; no clear D. V was cut by 5 bases and J by 0 bases, with 2 bases left in between. The CDR3 loop spans 11 amino acids. Germline V gene sequence: CDR1 SGHVS, CDR2 FQNEAQ. Drawing the rest from reference TRBV7-8 and TRBJ2-7, the complete variable domain is GAGVSQSPRYKVAKRGQDVALRCDPISGHVSLFWYQQALGQGPEFLTYFQNEAQLDKSGLPSDRFFAERPEGSVSTLKIQRTQQEDSAVYLCASSHSYEQYFGPGTRLTVT.

The chain uses TRBV5-6 and TRBJ2-7; TRBD1 matches at 11 bases. The CDR3 spans 16 residues. The J segment lost 3 bases and the V segment lost 1 base, leaving 6 bases of the junction unmatched. Germline lookup yields CDR1 SGHDT and CDR2 YYEEEE. The CDR3 nucleotides are TGTGCCAGCAGCTTGAAGACCGGGACAGGGGGCTACGAGCAGTACTTC. This encodes CASSLKTGTGGYEQYF.